The 10 T cell receptor beta chains in this list originate from one sample, sequenced in a study of T cells in Graves' hyperthyroidism and ophthalmopathy (dated by TCRdb to between 2019 and 2020). The library relied on multiplex PCR. The sample was run on an Illumina HiSeq 2000. The TCR beta CDR3 regions were amplified from RNA transcripts. A first-round RT-PCR of the TCR CDR3 used the HTBI primer set with the Qiagen OneStep RT-PCR kit. TCRdb took the public reads, trimmed them with fastp at Q25, ran MiXCR for clone calling and kept in-frame beta chains. Rows are combined by CDR3 protein, so each entry shows the most common genes and DNA. The sample profile shows around 600,000 distinct CDR3 sequences; approximately 15% of them were found once. Together, the top ten hold over 6% of the sample. Sequencing was performed on blood. The receptors were gathered from a young woman with Graves' ophthalmopathy.

This clonotype was counted many times. The chain links TRBV12-3 or TRBV12-4 to TRBJ2-7; TRBD2 matches 7 bases. Germline trimming cut 5 bases from V and 0 bases from J; bases unmatched to any gene: 7. There are 15 residues in the CDR3. The CDR3 sequence is CASSPTSVSSYEQYF. CDR3 DNA: TGTGCCAGCAGTCCCACTAGCGTCAGCTCCTACGAGCAGTACTTC.

This clonotype has ten or more counts. The gene calls are TRBV11-2 and TRBJ2-5; the match to TRBD2 covers 10 bases. CDR1 and CDR2 (germline): SGHAT, FQNNGV. This CDR3 region has 17 residues. V shed 4 bases, J shed 6 bases, and the junction held 14 bases outside the gene matches. This chain's CDR3 is CASSSPQREGLRKTQYF. The CDR3 nucleotides are TGTGCCAGCAGCTCGCCCCAGCGGGAGGGCCTAAGAAAGACCCAGTACTTC.

The rearrangement links TRBV9 to TRBJ1-3; D gene unclear. V was trimmed by 3 bases and J by 0 bases, leaving 7 bases between them. This CDR3 is 14 amino acids long. Germline V gene sequence: CDR1 SGDLS, CDR2 YYNGEE. CDR3 sequence: CASSATNSGNTIYF. The CDR3, as DNA: TGTGCCAGCAGCGCTACAAACTCTGGAAACACCATATATTTT.

This clonotype was counted between two and nine times. The DNA for the CDR3 is TGTGCCAGCACTCCTTTACAGGGACCCGGGGAGCTGTTTTTT. Translating it yields CASTPLQGPGELFF. The rearrangement joins TRBV5-5 to TRBJ2-2; D is possibly TRBD1 (6 bases). The CDR3 has 14 amino acids. The germline gives CDR1 SGHKS, CDR2 YYEKEE (reference sequence). V was shortened by 6 bases and J by 6 bases, with 15 bases between the two germline ends.

This clonotype was seen once. The rearrangement uses TRBV5-6 and TRBJ2-7; 10 bases are a match to TRBD2. From germline, CDR1 is SGHDT and CDR2 YYEEEE. J lost 4 bases, V lost 4 bases, and 2 bases had no gene match. The CDR3 spans 13 residues. Here the CDR3 DNA reads TGTGCCAGCAGCGCTAGCGGGAGTTACGAGCAGTACTTC. As protein: CASSASGSYEQYF. The full variable domain, its missing parts supplied by reference TRBV5-6 and TRBJ2-7, is DAGVTQSPTHLIKTRGQQVTLRCSPKSGHDTVSWYQQALGQGPQFIFQYYEEEERQRGNFPDRFSGHQFPNYSSELNVNALLLGDSALYLCASSASGSYEQYFGPGTRLTVT.

The chain combines TRBV7-3 with TRBJ2-7; 8 nucleotides agree with TRBD1. V lost 2 bases to trimming and J lost 6 bases; unmatched junction nucleotides: 6. Germline CDR1 reads SGHTA; CDR2 reads FQGTGA. The CDR3 consists of 14 residues. The CDR3 loop is CASSLRGQESEQYF. In DNA, the CDR3 is TGTGCCAGCAGCTTACGGGGACAGGAGTCCGAGCAGTACTTC.

Regarding this clonotype: At one end, the junction sequence differs from germline, possibly due to a read error. The V gene is TRBV12-3 or TRBV12-4, the J gene TRBJ1-2; no reliable D call. This CDR3 spans 12 amino acids. CDR3 DNA sequence: TGTACCAGCAGTTTACTAGACTATGGCTACACCTTC. It yields the protein CTSSLLDYGYTF.

At least ten counts were recorded for this clonotype. This chain connects TRBV30 to TRBJ2-7; D remains unclear. The length of the CDR3 is 11 residues. V lost 1 base to trimming and J lost 3 bases, with 4 bases between them. CDR1 and CDR2 (germline): GTSNPN, SVGIG (reference sequence). The CDR3 DNA follows: TGTGCCTGGAGTGACAACTACGAGCAGTACTTC. This sequence encodes CAWSDNYEQYF.

This clonotype was recorded at least ten times. The chain carries TRBV20-1 and TRBJ2-3; tentative D call: TRBD1 (7 bases). V lost 7 bases and J 2 bases, leaving 13 bases between the germline ends. The CDR3 contains 13 residues. Germline lookup yields CDR1 DFQATT and CDR2 SNEGSKA (reference sequence). The CDR3 bases are TGCAGTGGCGGGACAGCGTCCACAGATACGCAGTATTTT. Protein sequence: CSGGTASTDTQYF.

This clonotype was recorded many times. The chain has TRBV12-3 or TRBV12-4 and TRBJ2-3, with D perhaps matching TRBD2 (6 bases). This CDR3 contains 12 residues. Trimming took off 5 bases at V and 5 bases at J, with 8 bases between the two ends. DNA for the CDR3: TGTGCCAGCAGTGTGCGGGAAGATACGCAGTATTTT. This gives the protein CASSVREDTQYF.